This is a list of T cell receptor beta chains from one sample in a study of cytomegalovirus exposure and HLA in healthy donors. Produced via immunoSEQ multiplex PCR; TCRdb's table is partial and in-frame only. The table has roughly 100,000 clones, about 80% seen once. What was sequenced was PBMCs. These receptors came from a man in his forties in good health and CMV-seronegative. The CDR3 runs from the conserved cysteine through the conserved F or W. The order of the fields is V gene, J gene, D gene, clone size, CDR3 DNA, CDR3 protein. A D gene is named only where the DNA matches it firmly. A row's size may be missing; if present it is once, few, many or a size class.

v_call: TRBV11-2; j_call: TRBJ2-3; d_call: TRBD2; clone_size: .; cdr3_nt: TGTGCCAGCAGCTTAGCGTCTAGCGGTGCGCAGTATTTT; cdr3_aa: CASSLASSGAQYF
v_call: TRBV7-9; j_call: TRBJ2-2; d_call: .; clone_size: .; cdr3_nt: TGTGCCAGCAGCTTAGACCCAGCGGCGATCGGGGAGCTGTTTTTT; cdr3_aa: CASSLDPAAIGELFF
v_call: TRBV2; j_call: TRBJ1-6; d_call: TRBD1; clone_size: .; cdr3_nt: TGTGCCAGCAGTGAAGGACAGGGGCTAGGCTCCTATAATTCACCCCTCCACTTT; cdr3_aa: CASSEGQGLGSYNSPLHF
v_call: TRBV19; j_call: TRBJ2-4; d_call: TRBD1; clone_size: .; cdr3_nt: TGTGCCAGTAGAGAAGGGGGCCAGTTAAACATTCAGTACTTC; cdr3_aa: CASREGGQLNIQYF
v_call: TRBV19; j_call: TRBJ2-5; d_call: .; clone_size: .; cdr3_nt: TGTGCCTCCGAACCTCGGGGGGCCGAGACCCAGTACTTC; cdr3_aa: CASEPRGAETQYF
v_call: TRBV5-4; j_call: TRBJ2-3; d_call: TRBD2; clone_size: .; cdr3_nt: TGTGCCAGCAGCACCCCGGGACTAGCGGGGGGCACAGATACGCAGTATTTT; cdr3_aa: CASSTPGLAGGTDTQYF
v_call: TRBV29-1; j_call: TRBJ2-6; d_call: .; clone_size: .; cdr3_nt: TGCAGCGTTGATATGGGGCCCGGGGCCAACGTCCTGACTTTC; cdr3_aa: CSVDMGPGANVLTF
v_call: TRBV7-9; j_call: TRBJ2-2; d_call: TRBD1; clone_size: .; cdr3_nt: TGTTCCAGCAGCCAAGGGCTCCGGACAGGGGGCTCGGTCGGGGAGCTGTTTTTT; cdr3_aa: CSSSQGLRTGGSVGELFF
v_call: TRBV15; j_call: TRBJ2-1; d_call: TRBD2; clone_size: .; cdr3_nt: TGTGCCACCAGCAGGGCGGGGGGGAATTACAATGAGCAGTTCTTC; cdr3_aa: CATSRAGGNYNEQFF
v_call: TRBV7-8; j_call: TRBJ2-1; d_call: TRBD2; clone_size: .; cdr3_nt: TGTGCCAGCAGTGGTGGAGCGGGAGGTTACAATGAGCAGTTCTTC; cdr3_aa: CASSGGAGGYNEQFF
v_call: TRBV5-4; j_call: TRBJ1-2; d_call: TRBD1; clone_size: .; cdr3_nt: TGTGCCAGCAGTCTTGTAGGGGGCGCGGAAAACTATGGCTACACCTTC; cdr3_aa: CASSLVGGAENYGYTF
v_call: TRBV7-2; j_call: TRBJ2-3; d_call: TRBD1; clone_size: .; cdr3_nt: TGTGCCAGCAGCTTAGGAGGGGGCTTCAGCACAGATACGCAGTATTTT; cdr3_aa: CASSLGGGFSTDTQYF
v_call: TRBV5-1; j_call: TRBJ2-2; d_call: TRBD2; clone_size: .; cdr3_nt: TGCGCCAGCAGCCTTGGGACTACGAACACCGGGGAGCTGTTTTTT; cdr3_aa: CASSLGTTNTGELFF
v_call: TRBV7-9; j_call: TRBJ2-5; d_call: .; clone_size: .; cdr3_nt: TGTTCCAGCAGCTTAGAGGGGGAGGGGAACAAGTACTTC; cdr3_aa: CSSSLEGEGNKYF
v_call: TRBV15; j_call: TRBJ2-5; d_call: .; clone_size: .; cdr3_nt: TGTGCCACCAGCAGAGTTAGCGGTTGGGGGGAGACCCAGTACTTC; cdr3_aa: CATSRVSGWGETQYF
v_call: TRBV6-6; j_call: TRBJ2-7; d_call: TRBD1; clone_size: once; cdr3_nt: TGTGCCAGCACACAGGGGGCCTACGAGCAGTACTTC; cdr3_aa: CASTQGAYEQYF
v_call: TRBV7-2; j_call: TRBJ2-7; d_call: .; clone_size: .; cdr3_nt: TGTGCCAGCAGCTTATATATGGTAGTGGCGGAGGGCGAGCAGTACTTC; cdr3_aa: CASSLYMVVAEGEQYF
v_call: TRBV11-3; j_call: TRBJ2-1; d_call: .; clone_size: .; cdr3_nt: TGTGCCAGCAGCTTAGATAAACAGGAACAGTTCTTC; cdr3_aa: CASSLDKQEQFF
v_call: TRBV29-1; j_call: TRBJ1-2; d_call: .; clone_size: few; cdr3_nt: TGCAGCGGGGGGGGCAGCAACTATGGCTACACCTTC; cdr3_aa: CSGGGSNYGYTF
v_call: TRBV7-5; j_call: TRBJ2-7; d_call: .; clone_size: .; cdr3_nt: TGTGTCAGTGAAAAAGGGGCGAACTCAGCGGGGGAGTCGGGAGAGCAGTACTTC; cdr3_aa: CVSEKGANSAGESGEQYF
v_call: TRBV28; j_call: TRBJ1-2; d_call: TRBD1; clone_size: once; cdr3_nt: TGTGCCAGCTCCGACCAGTCGTCTCAGGGGGCGCATGGCTACACCTTC; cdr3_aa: CASSDQSSQGAHGYTF
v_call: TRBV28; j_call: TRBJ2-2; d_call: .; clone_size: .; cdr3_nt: TGTGCCACTGGGCGGGCGGGGATGACCGGGGAGCTGTTTTTT; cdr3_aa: CATGRAGMTGELFF
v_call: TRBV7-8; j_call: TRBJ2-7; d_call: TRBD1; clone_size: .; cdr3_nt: TGTGCCACTGGACAGGCCCGAGCGTCCAAGCAGTACTTC; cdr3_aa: CATGQARASKQYF
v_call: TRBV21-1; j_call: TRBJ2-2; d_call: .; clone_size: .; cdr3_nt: TGTGCCAGCAGCAAAAGGACTAGCGGGAACGCGAACACCGGGGAGCTGTTTTTT; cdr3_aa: CASSKRTSGNANTGELFF
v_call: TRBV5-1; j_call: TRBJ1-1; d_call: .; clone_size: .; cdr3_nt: TGCGCCAGCAGCTACCTTCAGGAGAACACTGAAGCTTTCTTT; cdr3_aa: CASSYLQENTEAFF
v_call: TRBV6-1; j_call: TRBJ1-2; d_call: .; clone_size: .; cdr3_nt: TGTGCCAGCAGCCCAAAAGTTCAGGGGTCCTATGGCTACACCTTC; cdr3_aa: CASSPKVQGSYGYTF
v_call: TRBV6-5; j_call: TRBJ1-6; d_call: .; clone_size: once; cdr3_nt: TGTGCCACAGGGGTAAGGGGGGGGTCACCCCTCCACTTT; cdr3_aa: CATGVRGGSPLHF
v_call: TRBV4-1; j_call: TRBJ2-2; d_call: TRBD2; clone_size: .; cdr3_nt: TGCGCCAGCAGCCAAAGTAGACTAGCGGGAATTCGATCCGGGGAGCTGTTTTTT; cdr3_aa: CASSQSRLAGIRSGELFF
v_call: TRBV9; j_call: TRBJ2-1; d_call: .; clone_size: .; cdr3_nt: TGTGCCAGCAGTGGACTATTGGGTGAGCAGTTCTTC; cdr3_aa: CASSGLLGEQFF
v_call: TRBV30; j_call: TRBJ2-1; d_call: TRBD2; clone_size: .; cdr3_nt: TGTGCCTCTTTCCGGCTAGCGGGCAATGAGCAGTTCTTC; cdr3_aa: CASFRLAGNEQFF
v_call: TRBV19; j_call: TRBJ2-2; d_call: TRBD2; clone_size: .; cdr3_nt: TGTGCCAGTAGTACCCAAGGACTAGCGGGAGGCACCGGGGAGCTGTTTTTT; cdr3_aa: CASSTQGLAGGTGELFF
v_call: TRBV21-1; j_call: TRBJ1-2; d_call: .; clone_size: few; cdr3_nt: TGTGCCAGCCTCTCTGAGGCAGGGGATGGCTACACCTTC; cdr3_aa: CASLSEAGDGYTF
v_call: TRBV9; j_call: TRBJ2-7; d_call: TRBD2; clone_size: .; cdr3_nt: TGTGCCAGCAGCGTAGGGACTAGCGGGATATACGAGCAGTACTTC; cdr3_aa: CASSVGTSGIYEQYF
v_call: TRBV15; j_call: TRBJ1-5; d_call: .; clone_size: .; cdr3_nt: TGTGCCACCAGCAGGGCTACACGGGGCAATCAGCCCCAGCATTTT; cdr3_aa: CATSRATRGNQPQHF
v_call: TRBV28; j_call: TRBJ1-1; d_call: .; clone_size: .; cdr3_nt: TGTGCCAACTCCGGTTCAATGAACACTGAAGCTTTCTTT; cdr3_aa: CANSGSMNTEAFF
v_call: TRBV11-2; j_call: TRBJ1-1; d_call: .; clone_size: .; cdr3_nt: TGTGCCAGCAGCCCCCATTTGAACACTGAAGCTTTCTTT; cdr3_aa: CASSPHLNTEAFF
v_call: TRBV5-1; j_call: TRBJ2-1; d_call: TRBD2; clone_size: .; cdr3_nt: TGCGCCAGCAACCCGACTAGCGGGAGTGGCTATGAGCAGTTCTTC; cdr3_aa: CASNPTSGSGYEQFF
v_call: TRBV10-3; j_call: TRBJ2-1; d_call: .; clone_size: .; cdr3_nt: TGTGCCGCGGGATCCTACAATGAGCAGTTCTTC; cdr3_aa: CAAGSYNEQFF
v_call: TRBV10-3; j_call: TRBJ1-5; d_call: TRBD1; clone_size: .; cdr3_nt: TGTGCCATCAGTGGTGGCCCAGGGGGCACTCAGCCCCAGCATTTT; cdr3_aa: CAISGGPGGTQPQHF
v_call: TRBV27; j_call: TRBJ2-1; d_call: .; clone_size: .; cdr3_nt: TGTGCCAGCAGTTCCATCTCACGGAATGAGCAGTTCTTC; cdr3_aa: CASSSISRNEQFF
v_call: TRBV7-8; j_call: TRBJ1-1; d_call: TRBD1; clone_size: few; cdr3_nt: TGTGCCAGCAGCCTAACAGGGGGTACTGAAGCTTTCTTT; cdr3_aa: CASSLTGGTEAFF
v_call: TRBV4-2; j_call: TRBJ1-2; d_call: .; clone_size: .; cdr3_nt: TGTGCCAGCAGCGAAGGGGGGGGCGTAAACTATGGCTACACCTTC; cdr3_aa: CASSEGGGVNYGYTF
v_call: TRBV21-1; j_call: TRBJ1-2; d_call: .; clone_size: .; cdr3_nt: TGTGCCAGCAGCAAAGAGACAGGGGAGCCCGATAACTATGGCTACACCTTC; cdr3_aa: CASSKETGEPDNYGYTF
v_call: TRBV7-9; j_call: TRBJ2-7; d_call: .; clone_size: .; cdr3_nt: TGTTCCAGCAGCTTAACAGGTCCTAGCTCCTACGAGCAGTACTTC; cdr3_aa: CSSSLTGPSSYEQYF
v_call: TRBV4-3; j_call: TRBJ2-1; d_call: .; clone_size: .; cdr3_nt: TGCGCCAGCAGCCAAATGACAGGTCGGATAAGTGGGCACAATGAGCAGTTCTTC; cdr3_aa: CASSQMTGRISGHNEQFF
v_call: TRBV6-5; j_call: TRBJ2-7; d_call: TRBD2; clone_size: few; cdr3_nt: TGTGCCAGCAGTTACTCGAACACCGCGGGAGGCGAGCAGTACTTC; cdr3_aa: CASSYSNTAGGEQYF
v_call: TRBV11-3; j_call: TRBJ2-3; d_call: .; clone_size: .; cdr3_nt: TGTGCCAGCAGCCGCCAGGGAAAGGGCACAGATACGCAGTATTTT; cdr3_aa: CASSRQGKGTDTQYF
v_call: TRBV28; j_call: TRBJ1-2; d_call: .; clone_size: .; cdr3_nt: TGTGCCAGCCACTCGGGTAACTATGGCTACACCTTC; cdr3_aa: CASHSGNYGYTF
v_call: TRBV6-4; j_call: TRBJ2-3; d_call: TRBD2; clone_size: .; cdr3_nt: TGTGCCAGCGCTTTGATTAGCGGGGGGGCCACAGATACGCAGTATTTT; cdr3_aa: CASALISGGATDTQYF
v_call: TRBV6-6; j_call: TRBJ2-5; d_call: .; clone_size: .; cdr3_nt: TGTGCCAGCAGTCGAGCCGCCATAGCTGGGACCCAGTACTTC; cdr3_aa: CASSRAAIAGTQYF
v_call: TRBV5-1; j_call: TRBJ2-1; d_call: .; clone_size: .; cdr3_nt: TGCGCCAGCAGCAAGTGGGGGCCCCAGTCCTACAATGAGCAGTTCTTC; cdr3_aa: CASSKWGPQSYNEQFF
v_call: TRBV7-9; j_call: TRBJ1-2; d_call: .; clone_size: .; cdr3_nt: TGTTCCAGCAGCTTAGGACAGAAATATGGCTACACCTTC; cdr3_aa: CSSSLGQKYGYTF